These T cell receptor beta chains were read from a single sample in a study of cytomegalovirus exposure and HLA in healthy donors. Assay: immunoSEQ multiplex PCR; the TCRdb copy retains only in-frame clones and omits some. The top ten hold 1% to 1.5% of the sample, which has roughly 330,000 clones, about nine tenths seen once. Input material: PBMCs. Receptors were obtained from a woman aged 25 to 39 in good health and CMV-seropositive. CDR3s include the opening cysteine and the closing phenylalanine or tryptophan. Fields, in order: D gene, J gene, V gene, clone size, CDR3 protein, CDR3 DNA. D genes are given only for firm matches. Some rows have no size entry. The others give once, few or many, or a class for an expanded clone.

D: .; J: TRBJ2-7; V: TRBV13; size: .; CDR3: CASSTGRYEQYF; DNA: TGTGCCAGCAGCACGGGCCGATACGAGCAGTACTTC
D: TRBD1; J: TRBJ1-2; V: TRBV5-1; size: .; CDR3: CASSLVGQGAPRYGYTF; DNA: TGCGCCAGCAGCTTGGTGGGACAGGGGGCGCCAAGGTATGGCTACACCTTC
D: .; J: TRBJ2-6; V: TRBV7-9; size: .; CDR3: CASSLRSSSGANVLTF; DNA: TGTGCCAGCAGCTTGAGGTCTAGCTCTGGGGCCAACGTCCTGACTTTC
D: .; J: TRBJ2-7; V: TRBV6-1; size: .; CDR3: CASSEGLYEQYF; DNA: TGTGCCAGCAGTGAGGGCCTCTACGAGCAGTACTTC
D: .; J: TRBJ2-3; V: TRBV5-4; size: .; CDR3: CASSWAGITDTQYF; DNA: TGTGCCAGCAGCTGGGCGGGGATCACAGATACGCAGTATTTT
D: TRBD1; J: TRBJ1-2; V: TRBV14; size: .; CDR3: CASSQATGAYGYTF; DNA: TGTGCCAGCAGCCAAGCCACAGGGGCCTATGGCTACACCTTC
D: .; J: TRBJ1-2; V: TRBV30; size: .; CDR3: CAWSVGRASGGYTF; DNA: TGTGCCTGGAGTGTGGGTAGGGCAAGCGGGGGCTACACCTTC
D: .; J: TRBJ2-7; V: TRBV10-3; size: few; CDR3: CAISDLGHEQYF; DNA: TGTGCCATCAGTGATCTGGGCCACGAGCAGTACTTC
D: .; J: TRBJ1-2; V: TRBV6-5; size: .; CDR3: CASSYSTGPNGYTF; DNA: TGTGCCAGCAGTTACTCGACGGGCCCGAATGGCTACACCTTC
D: .; J: TRBJ2-7; V: TRBV7-2; size: .; CDR3: CASSFQLQSYEQYF; DNA: TGTGCCAGCAGCTTCCAGCTTCAATCCTACGAGCAGTACTTC
D: .; J: TRBJ2-7; V: TRBV5-6; size: .; CDR3: CASSSKDSVFPGLNYEQYF; DNA: TGTGCCAGCAGCTCAAAAGATTCCGTTTTCCCGGGCCTCAACTACGAGCAGTACTTC
D: TRBD1; J: TRBJ1-2; V: TRBV27; size: .; CDR3: CASSRGTGPTYGYTF; DNA: TGTGCCAGCAGCAGAGGGACAGGGCCAACCTATGGCTACACCTTC
D: .; J: TRBJ1-5; V: TRBV7-2; size: .; CDR3: CASSLVGQPQHF; DNA: TGTGCCAGCAGCTTAGTGGGCCAGCCCCAGCATTTT
D: .; J: TRBJ1-2; V: TRBV19; size: .; CDR3: CASSPGRSGYTF; DNA: TGTGCCAGTAGTCCGGGACGCAGTGGCTACACCTTC
D: TRBD2; J: TRBJ2-7; V: TRBV5-1; size: .; CDR3: CASSPEPASGGSYEQYF; DNA: TGCGCCAGCAGCCCCGAACCTGCTAGCGGGGGTTCCTACGAGCAGTACTTC
D: .; J: TRBJ2-7; V: TRBV2; size: .; CDR3: CASSGLTVSYEQYF; DNA: TGTGCCAGCAGTGGATTAACGGTCTCCTACGAGCAGTACTTC
D: .; J: TRBJ1-2; V: TRBV28; size: .; CDR3: CASSSLSTGNYGYTF; DNA: TGTGCCAGCAGTTCCCTCTCAACAGGAAACTATGGCTACACCTTC
D: .; J: TRBJ2-2; V: TRBV19; size: .; CDR3: CASSPTGGIAGELFF; DNA: TGTGCCAGTAGCCCGACTGGAGGGATCGCCGGGGAGCTGTTTTTT
D: .; J: TRBJ1-2; V: TRBV9; size: few; CDR3: CASSAHQGPYGYTF; DNA: TGTGCCAGCAGCGCCCACCAGGGGCCCTATGGCTACACCTTC
D: TRBD1; J: TRBJ1-3; V: TRBV29-1; size: once; CDR3: CSVGQGTGNTIYF; DNA: TGCAGCGTTGGACAGGGAACTGGAAACACCATATATTTT
D: TRBD2; J: TRBJ2-7; V: TRBV27; size: .; CDR3: CASSYVGLAGNYEQYF; DNA: TGTGCCAGCAGTTACGTCGGACTAGCGGGGAACTACGAGCAGTACTTC
D: .; J: TRBJ1-2; V: TRBV7-2; size: .; CDR3: CASSRQDRYGYTF; DNA: TGTGCCAGCAGCCGACAGGACCGTTATGGCTACACCTTC
D: .; J: TRBJ2-3; V: TRBV6-1; size: .; CDR3: CASSDPPRPSTDTQYF; DNA: TGTGCCAGCAGTGATCCTCCTAGACCCAGCACAGATACGCAGTATTTT
D: TRBD1; J: TRBJ1-5; V: TRBV19; size: .; CDR3: CASSTDRGLTISNQPQHF; DNA: TGTGCCAGTAGTACGGACAGGGGGCTTACTATCAGCAATCAGCCCCAGCATTTT
D: .; J: TRBJ2-7; V: TRBV6-6; size: .; CDR3: CASSYQSYEQYF; DNA: TGTGCCAGCAGTTACCAGTCCTACGAGCAGTACTTC
D: .; J: TRBJ1-3; V: TRBV6-6; size: .; CDR3: CASPAASGNTIYF; DNA: TGTGCCAGCCCGGCCGCCTCTGGAAACACCATATATTTT
D: TRBD2; J: TRBJ2-7; V: TRBV7-6; size: .; CDR3: CASSSGLAPYEQYF; DNA: TGTGCCAGCAGCTCGGGACTAGCGCCCTACGAGCAGTACTTC
D: .; J: TRBJ2-3; V: TRBV30; size: .; CDR3: CAWSVSTDTQYF; DNA: TGTGCCTGGAGTGTCTCCACAGATACGCAGTATTTT
D: TRBD1; J: TRBJ1-2; V: TRBV10-3; size: .; CDR3: CAIRGQNYGYTF; DNA: TGTGCCATCAGGGGACAGAACTATGGCTACACCTTC
D: .; J: TRBJ1-1; V: TRBV5-1; size: .; CDR3: CASSLVGSNTEAFF; DNA: TGCGCCAGCAGCTTGGTCGGCAGTAACACTGAAGCTTTCTTT
D: .; J: TRBJ1-2; V: TRBV6-5; size: .; CDR3: CASSYSVSYGYTF; DNA: TGTGCCAGCAGTTACTCGGTCAGCTATGGCTACACCTTC
D: .; J: TRBJ1-4; V: TRBV25-1; size: .; CDR3: CASSEYSGLATNEKLFF; DNA: TGTGCCAGCAGTGAATATAGTGGCCTGGCAACTAATGAAAAACTGTTTTTT
D: TRBD1; J: TRBJ1-2; V: TRBV5-4; size: .; CDR3: CASSLAGTGAVYTF; DNA: TGTGCCAGCAGCTTGGCCGGGACAGGGGCGGTCTACACCTTC
D: .; J: TRBJ1-3; V: TRBV2; size: .; CDR3: CASIGGRNTIYF; DNA: TGTGCCAGCATTGGGGGCAGAAACACCATATATTTT
D: .; J: TRBJ2-1; V: TRBV13; size: .; CDR3: CASSLQPDNEQFF; DNA: TGTGCCAGCAGCTTACAGCCCGACAATGAGCAGTTCTTC